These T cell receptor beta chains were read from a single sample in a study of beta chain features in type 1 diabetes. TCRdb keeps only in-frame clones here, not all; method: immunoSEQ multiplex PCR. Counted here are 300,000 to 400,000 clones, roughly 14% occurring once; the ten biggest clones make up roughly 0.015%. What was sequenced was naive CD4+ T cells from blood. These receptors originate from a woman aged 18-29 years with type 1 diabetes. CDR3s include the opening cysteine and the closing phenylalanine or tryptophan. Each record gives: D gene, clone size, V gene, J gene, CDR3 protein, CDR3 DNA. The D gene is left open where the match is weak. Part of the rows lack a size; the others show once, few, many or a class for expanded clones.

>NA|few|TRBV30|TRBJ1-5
CAWSAVNSNQPQHF
TGTGCCTGGAGTGCGGTGAATAGCAATCAGCCCCAGCATTTT
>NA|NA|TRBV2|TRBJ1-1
CASTGVGNTEAFF
TGTGCCAGCACGGGGGTAGGTAACACTGAAGCTTTCTTT
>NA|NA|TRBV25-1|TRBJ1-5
CASSTRSSHQPQHF
TGTGCCAGCAGTACGCGATCTTCCCATCAGCCCCAGCATTTT
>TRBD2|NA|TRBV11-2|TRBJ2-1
CASSYLSGRTYNEQFF
TGTGCCAGCAGCTACCTTAGCGGGAGGACATACAATGAGCAGTTCTTC
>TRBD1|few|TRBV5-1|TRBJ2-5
CASSLADRASGETQYF
TGCGCCAGCAGCTTGGCAGACAGGGCTTCAGGGGAGACCCAGTACTTC
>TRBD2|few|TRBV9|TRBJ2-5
CASSVGSGSGETQYF
TGTGCCAGCAGCGTGGGTAGCGGGAGTGGAGAGACCCAGTACTTC
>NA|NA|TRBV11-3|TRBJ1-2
CASSLDTRLFSGGYTF
TGTGCCAGCAGCTTAGATACGAGACTCTTCTCCGGGGGCTACACCTTC
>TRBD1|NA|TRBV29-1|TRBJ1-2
CSVGFGQGSNYGYTF
TGCAGCGTGGGTTTCGGACAGGGCTCTAACTATGGCTACACCTTC
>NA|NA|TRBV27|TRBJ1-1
CASSPQWSWSLEAFF
TGTGCCAGCAGTCCACAGTGGTCGTGGTCCCTTGAAGCTTTCTTT
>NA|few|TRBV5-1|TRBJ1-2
CASSFGGRQNYGYTF
TGCGCCAGCAGCTTCGGAGGGAGGCAGAACTATGGCTACACCTTC
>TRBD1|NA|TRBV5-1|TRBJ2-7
CASSLGSGQPEEQYF
TGCGCCAGCAGCTTGGGGTCGGGACAGCCGGAGGAGCAGTACTTC
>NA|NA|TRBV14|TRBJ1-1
CASSQGQGTGAFF
TGTGCCAGCAGCCAAGGTCAGGGGACGGGAGCTTTCTTT
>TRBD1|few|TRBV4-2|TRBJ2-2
CASSHSTGAGELFF
TGTGCCAGCAGCCACTCGACAGGGGCCGGGGAGCTGTTTTTT
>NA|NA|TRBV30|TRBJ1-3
CAWSEQGWLGNTIYF
TGTGCCTGGAGTGAACAGGGTTGGCTCGGAAACACCATATATTTT
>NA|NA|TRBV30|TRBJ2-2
CAWSRIRSSGELFF
TGTGCCTGGAGTAGGATTCGGAGCTCCGGGGAGCTGTTTTTT
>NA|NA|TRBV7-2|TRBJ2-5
CASSGTRALETQYF
TGTGCCAGCAGCGGGACACGGGCTCTAGAGACCCAGTACTTC
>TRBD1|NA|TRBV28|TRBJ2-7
CASSPRDRQVTVQYF
TGTGCCAGCAGTCCCAGGGACAGGCAAGTGACGGTGCAGTACTTC
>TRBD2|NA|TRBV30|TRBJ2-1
CAWSGRGVGGRSYEQFF
TGTGCCTGGAGCGGCCGAGGGGTTGGCGGGAGGTCTTATGAGCAGTTCTTC
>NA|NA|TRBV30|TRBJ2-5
CAWSPAGETQYF
TGTGCCTGGAGTCCCGCGGGGGAGACCCAGTACTTC
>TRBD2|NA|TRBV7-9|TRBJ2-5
CASSQGLAGANKETQYF
TGTGCCAGCAGCCAGGGACTAGCGGGAGCTAACAAGGAGACCCAGTACTTC
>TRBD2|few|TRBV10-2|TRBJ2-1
CASRTSGGNNEQFF
TGCGCCAGCCGGACTAGCGGGGGGAACAATGAGCAGTTCTTC
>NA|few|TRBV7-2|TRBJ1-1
CASSHGGDVAFF
TGTGCCAGCAGCCATGGAGGGGATGTAGCTTTCTTT